Listed here are 21 T cell receptor beta chains from one sample, sequenced in a study of blood T cell repertoires in COVID-19. The assay was immunoSEQ multiplex PCR, and TCRdb's table has in-frame clones only and misses some. The table records about 280,000 clones, roughly 88% of them present only once. Material: peripheral blood. Source of these receptors: a man between 18 and 29 years old with active or convalescent COVID-19.

This chain links TRBV12-5 with TRBJ2-3; D might be TRBD2 (5 bases). The length of the CDR3 is 17 residues. Trimming cost V 0 bases and J 3 bases, with 16 bases left between them. The germline V gene has CDR1 LGHNT and CDR2 FRNRAP. The CDR3 nucleotides read TGTGCTAGTGGTTTGGTAAGAGGGCAGCCGTGGACAGATACGCAGTATTTT. Translated: CASGLVRGQPWTDTQYF.

This clone appeared a single time. The genes are TRBV6-5 and TRBJ2-7; TRBD1 aligns across 12 bases. J was trimmed by 5 bases and V by 4 bases; bases with no gene match: 3. This CDR3 is built from 14 residues. CDR1 and CDR2 from the germline V gene are MNHEY and SVGAGI. This CDR3 is CASSWGQGADEQYF. CDR3 in DNA: TGTGCCAGCAGTTGGGGACAGGGGGCCGACGAGCAGTACTTC.

The chain links TRBV9 to TRBJ1-6; D gene ambiguous. The CDR3 has 13 amino acids. CDR1 and CDR2 from the germline V gene are SGDLS and YYNGEE. With 0 bases removed from V and 10 bases from J, the gap between germline ends came to 8 bases. CDR3 DNA: TGTGCCAGCAGCGTAGAACGGGGATCACCCCTCCACTTT. It encodes CASSVERGSPLHF.

V usage is TRBV24-1 and J usage is TRBJ2-7; 11 nucleotides line up with TRBD1. CDR3 size: 16 residues. The V gene's germline CDR1 is KGHDR and CDR2 SFDVKD. V dropped 7 bases and J dropped 5; count of bases not matched to a gene: 12. CDR3 nucleotide sequence: TGTGCCACCAGACCTTTAGGACAGGGGGCTAAGGACGAGCAGTACTTC. Amino acids: CATRPLGQGAKDEQYF.

The chain is built from TRBV13 and TRBJ2-2, with TRBD2 matching over 7 bases. CDR3 length: 17 amino acids. Germline trimming cut 1 base from V and 3 bases from J; bases unmatched to any gene: 8. Germline V gene data show CDR1 as PRHDT and CDR2 as FYEKMQ (reference sequence). The CDR3 spells CASSLDSGGGHTGELFF. The CDR3 coding sequence is TGTGCCAGCAGCTTAGATTCGGGGGGAGGTCACACCGGGGAGCTGTTTTTT.

The V gene is TRBV2, the J gene TRBJ2-3; 16 bases agree with TRBD2. V shed 6 bases, J shed 6 bases, and the junction held 9 bases outside the gene matches. CDR1 and CDR2 (germline): SNHLY, FYNNEI. The length of the CDR3 is 17 residues. In DNA, the CDR3 is TGTGCCAGCAGATCCGGGACTAGCGGGGGGGAGGTGGATACGCAGTATTTT. Encoded protein: CASRSGTSGGEVDTQYF.

Details on this clone: The junction and the germline gene differ at one end; a read error may be behind it. This same CDR3 is encoded by further DNA sequences in the sample. The chain recombines TRBV25-1 with TRBJ2-2; 7 nucleotides agree with TRBD2. The CDR3 runs 15 residues. CDR1 is MGHDK, CDR2 SYGVNS, per germline. The CDR3 loop is CASSQRGEFTGELFF. The CDR3 region has the DNA TGTGCCAGCAGTCAACGGGGGGAGTTCACCGGGGAGCTATTTTTT.

V gene TRBV12-5 combines with J gene TRBJ2-3; 7 bases line up with TRBD1. The CDR3 consists of 16 residues. Trimming cost V 5 bases and J 2 bases; bases outside gene matches: 10. Germline assignment: CDR1 LGHNT and CDR2 FRNRAP. CDR3 DNA sequence: TGTGCTAGTGGTCCAAACGGGACAGCCTACACAGATACGCAGTATTTT. Its protein is CASGPNGTAYTDTQYF. Supplemented by reference TRBV12-5 and TRBJ2-3, the full variable domain reads DARVTQTPRHKVTEMGQEVTMRCQPILGHNTVFWYRQTMMQGLELLAYFRNRAPLDDSGMPKDRFSAEMPDATLATLKIQPSEPRDSAVYFCASGPNGTAYTDTQYFGPGTRLTVL.

This clone occurred a few times. The chain links TRBV18 to TRBJ2-7, with 10 bases that match TRBD2. This CDR3 spans 15 amino acids. The V segment lost 5 bases and the J segment 0 bases; nucleotides outside the gene matches: 4. Germline-derived CDR1 and CDR2 are KGHSH and LQKENI. The CDR3: CASSISGGNSYEQYF. CDR3 DNA: TGTGCCAGCTCAATTAGCGGGGGGAACTCCTACGAGCAGTACTTC.

As DNA, the CDR3 is TGTGCCAGCAGGATGGGACAGGGGGGCAATCAGCCCCAGCATTTT. Protein sequence: CASRMGQGGNQPQHF. This chain connects TRBV2 to TRBJ1-5, with 11 bases lining up with TRBD1. Per the germline V gene, CDR1 is SNHLY and CDR2 is FYNNEI. Trimming took 6 bases from V and 2 from J; bases not matched to a gene: 3. The length of the CDR3 is 15 residues.

The V and J genes are TRBV2 and TRBJ1-2; no firm D call. Germline V gene sequence: CDR1 SNHLY, CDR2 FYNNEI. The CDR3 loop spans 14 amino acids. The germline V and J ends were trimmed by 3 bases and 3 bases, with 11 bases remaining between them. The CDR3 region is CASSEWPLYYGYTF. The CDR3 DNA reads TGTGCCAGCAGTGAGTGGCCGCTGTACTATGGCTACACCTTC.

The chain has TRBV7-2 and TRBJ2-3, with 9 bases lining up with TRBD2. The CDR3 totals 16 residues. The J segment lost 2 bases and the V segment lost 5 bases, leaving 8 bases of the junction unmatched. Germline V CDR1 and CDR2: SGHTA, FQGNSA. The CDR3 bases are TGTGCCAGCAGCCCCCAGCGGGGGGTTTCCACAGATACGCAGTATTTT. It is translated as CASSPQRGVSTDTQYF.

The V call is TRBV27, the J call TRBJ2-7; D possibly corresponds to TRBD2 (6 bases). Germline CDR1 and CDR2: MNHEY and SMNVEV (reference sequence). V shed 0 bases and J shed 3 bases, with 6 bases lying between them. The CDR3 spans 13 residues. The CDR3 spells CASSLSDYYEQYF. CDR3 sequence (DNA): TGTGCCAGCAGTTTATCGGACTACTACGAGCAGTACTTC.

The chain is built from TRBV5-1 and TRBJ1-1; D may be TRBD1 (5 bases). Looked up from germline, CDR1 is SGHRS and CDR2 is YFSETQ. The CDR3 has 14 amino acids. The ends were cut back, 6 bases at V and 0 bases at J, with 12 bases in the middle. CDR3 sequence (DNA): TGCGCCAGCAATCGTGGGGCCATGAACACTGAAGCTTTCTTT. It specifies CASNRGAMNTEAFF.

On this clone itself: The sample has other DNA sequences that encode this CDR3 too. The rearrangement links TRBV27 to TRBJ1-5; tentative D call: TRBD1 (6 bases). Trimming shortened V by 3 bases and J by 4 bases, and 7 bases separated the two germline ends. This CDR3 is 13 amino acids long. Germline-derived CDR1 and CDR2 are MNHEY and SMNVEV (reference sequence). The CDR3 DNA follows: TGTGCCAGCAGTTTTACAGGGAATCAGCCCCAGCATTTT. It codes for CASSFTGNQPQHF.

The chain carries TRBV12-5 and TRBJ2-7; weak D call: TRBD2 (5 bases). The CDR3 runs 15 residues. V was pared by 4 bases and J by 0 bases, with 13 bases between. Germline V gene data show CDR1 as LGHNT and CDR2 as FRNRAP. Here the CDR3 reads CASGSDLGISYEQYF. CDR3 DNA sequence: TGTGCTAGTGGTTCCGACCTCGGGATCTCCTACGAGCAGTACTTC. The entire variable domain, with the rest obtained from reference TRBV12-5 and TRBJ2-7, is as follows: DARVTQTPRHKVTEMGQEVTMRCQPILGHNTVFWYRQTMMQGLELLAYFRNRAPLDDSGMPKDRFSAEMPDATLATLKIQPSEPRDSAVYFCASGSDLGISYEQYFGPGTRLTVT.

CDR3 protein: CASSLGRGERGTF. For the CDR3, the DNA is TGTGCCAGCAGCTTAGGCCGGGGGGAAAGGGGGACCTTC. The gene calls are TRBV13 and TRBJ1-2; the D gene is possibly TRBD1 (6 bases). Germline V gene lookup returns CDR1 PRHDT and CDR2 FYEKMQ (reference sequence). This CDR3 comprises 13 residues. The V end lost 0 bases, the J end lost 14 bases, and 16 bases lay between the germline ends.

With respect to this clone: Distinct nucleotide sequences in the sample also encode this CDR3. This rearrangement joins TRBV12-5 to TRBJ1-2; D ambiguous. The CDR3 spans 12 residues. The germline gives CDR1 LGHNT, CDR2 FRNRAP. Trimming pared 6 bases from V and 2 bases from J, leaving 7 bases between. CDR3 in DNA: TGTGCTAGTGGCCTAACCAACTATGGCTACACCTTC. It codes for CASGLTNYGYTF.

The chain couples TRBV20-1 to TRBJ1-4; D is perhaps TRBD1 (6 bases). The V end was cut by 3 bases, the J end by 4 bases, with 15 bases between. Germline V gene lookup returns CDR1 DFQATT and CDR2 SNEGSKA (reference sequence). This CDR3 is built from 15 residues. CDR3 coding DNA: TGCAGTGCTAGTCAGTACAGGGTCGATAATGAAAAACTGTTTTTT. Translation gives CSASQYRVDNEKLFF.

The chain has TRBV6-5 and TRBJ1-3; unclear D gene. CDR3 length: 12 amino acids. The ends were cut back, 4 bases at V and 5 bases at J, with 6 bases in the middle. Germline loops: CDR1 MNHEY, CDR2 SVGAGI. Here the CDR3 reads CASSSYRNTIYF. In nucleotides, the CDR3 is TGTGCCAGCAGTTCCTATAGAAACACCATATATTTT.

The CDR3 DNA is TGTGCCAGCAGCTCTGCTAGCGGGGGGGCCTTGGATGAGCAGTTCTTC. Protein: CASSSASGGALDEQFF. The chain is built from TRBV7-9 and TRBJ2-1, with 12 bases fitting TRBD2. There are 16 residues in the CDR3. Looked up from germline, CDR1 is SEHNR and CDR2 is FQNEAQ (reference sequence). J gave up 8 bases and V 4 bases, and 9 bases lay outside the gene matches.